These T cell receptor beta chains were read from a single sample in a study of cytomegalovirus exposure and HLA in healthy donors. Assay used: immunoSEQ multiplex PCR; TCRdb lists only in-frame clones, some missing. Found here are roughly 190,000 clones, roughly four fifths of them singletons; the top ten hold 9.5% to 13%. The sequencing sample was made of PBMCs. The receptors here all came from a woman aged 50 to 60 in good health and CMV-seropositive. Each CDR3 is given with its conserved first and last residue. D genes are given only for firm matches. Some rows mark clone size as missing; the rest say once, few, many or name a class of expanded clone.

NA	NA	TRBV7-8	TRBJ1-2	TGTGCCAGCAGCAATTACAGGGAAGCTAACTATGGCTACACCTTC	CASSNYREANYGYTF
TRBD1	NA	TRBV10-3	TRBJ1-2	TGTGCCATCAGTGAGTCGAATAGGGGACAGGGGTGGGGGGGCTACACCTTC	CAISESNRGQGWGGYTF
TRBD1	NA	TRBV10-3	TRBJ2-7	TGTGCCATCAGCCGATCGACAGGGGCTTCCTACGAGCAGTACTTC	CAISRSTGASYEQYF
TRBD2	once	TRBV6-5	TRBJ2-7	TGTGCCAGCAACCCCGGGACTAGGGGAACCTACGAGCAGTACTTC	CASNPGTRGTYEQYF
TRBD1	NA	TRBV4-1	TRBJ1-6	TGCGCTAGCAGCCCACGTCTGGACAGGGGGGTAGGCTATAATTCACCCCTCCACTTT	CASSPRLDRGVGYNSPLHF
TRBD1	NA	TRBV27	TRBJ1-2	TGTGCCAGCAGTACCCGGACAGGGAACTATGGCTACACCTTC	CASSTRTGNYGYTF
NA	NA	TRBV21-1	TRBJ2-7	TGTGCCAGCAGTTCCCGACCACTAGCGGGGGGGGCTTACGAGCAGTACTTC	CASSSRPLAGGAYEQYF
TRBD2	NA	TRBV4-2	TRBJ2-1	TGTGCCAGCAGCCAGAAAACGGGCGGGGGGGACAATGAGCAGTTCTTC	CASSQKTGGGDNEQFF
TRBD1	NA	TRBV28	TRBJ1-5	TGTGCCAGCAGTTTTACAGGGGTTGTTCAGCCCCAGCATTTT	CASSFTGVVQPQHF
NA	NA	TRBV5-5	TRBJ1-1	TGTGCCAGCAGCTTGCAGCCAGGGGTGAACACTGAAGCTTTCTTT	CASSLQPGVNTEAFF
TRBD1	NA	TRBV6-6	TRBJ1-5	TGTGCCAGCAGTATCTCCGGGACAGGGGAGGGTCAGCCCCAGCATTTT	CASSISGTGEGQPQHF
NA	NA	TRBV29-1	TRBJ2-5	TGCAGCGTTGTCCCCTTGAGGCAGCCTGGGGAGACCCAGTACTTC	CSVVPLRQPGETQYF
TRBD1	once	TRBV30	TRBJ1-2	TGTGCCTGGAGTGTACCAGGGGGCTATGGCTACACCTTC	CAWSVPGGYGYTF
TRBD1	NA	TRBV25-1	TRBJ2-1	TGTGCCAGCAGGGGGGACAGGGGGACGCCTGGGCAGTTCTTC	CASRGDRGTPGQFF
NA	NA	TRBV2	TRBJ1-3	TGTGCCAGCAGCCCTATTTCGGCTGGAAACACCATATATTTT	CASSPISAGNTIYF
NA	NA	TRBV5-1	TRBJ1-5	TGCGCCAGCAGCTTGGTACCAGGGAGCAATCAGCCCCAGCATTTT	CASSLVPGSNQPQHF
TRBD1	NA	TRBV10-3	TRBJ1-1	TGTGCCATCAGTGGGAAGGGACAGGGAATTGAAGCTTTCTTT	CAISGKGQGIEAFF
NA	NA	TRBV9	TRBJ1-6	TGTGCCAGCAGCCCTTCCTCCGTCTCCGGACCCCTCCACTTT	CASSPSSVSGPLHF
NA	NA	TRBV27	TRBJ1-2	TGTGCCAGCAGTCCGGACGGAGGTGGTGGCTACACCTTC	CASSPDGGGGYTF
TRBD1	NA	TRBV30	TRBJ1-6	TGTGCCTGGAGCCGGACAGGGAATTCACCCCTCCACTTT	CAWSRTGNSPLHF
NA	NA	TRBV19	TRBJ1-5	TGTGCCAGTAGTATCGTCCAGGGAGGCCAGCCCCAGCATTTT	CASSIVQGGQPQHF
NA	NA	TRBV6-5	TRBJ1-1	TGTGCCAGCAGTCCCCTAAGGGGGGGAAAGACTGAAGCTTTCTTT	CASSPLRGGKTEAFF
NA	NA	TRBV25-1	TRBJ1-2	TGTGCCAGCAGTGAGGGCTACGGGGAAGACTATGGCTACACCTTC	CASSEGYGEDYGYTF
TRBD1	NA	TRBV11-2	TRBJ2-7	TGTGCCAGCAGCTTACTACCGGGACAGAACTACGAGCAGTACTTC	CASSLLPGQNYEQYF
TRBD2	once	TRBV28	TRBJ2-4	TGTGCCAGCAGCCTGCTGGGGAGGGTAGCCAAAAACATTCAGTACTTC	CASSLLGRVAKNIQYF
NA	NA	TRBV29-1	TRBJ2-3	TGCAGCGTTCTAAGTACGGGCGGGGCCACAGATACGCAGTATTTT	CSVLSTGGATDTQYF
NA	NA	TRBV27	TRBJ1-1	TGTGCCAGCACCTTCCCAGACTGCCGAGAAGCTTTCTTT	CASTFPDCREAFF
TRBD1	once	TRBV5-4	TRBJ1-5	TGTGCCAGCAGCTTGGCGGGACAGGGGAATCAGCCCCAGCATTTT	CASSLAGQGNQPQHF